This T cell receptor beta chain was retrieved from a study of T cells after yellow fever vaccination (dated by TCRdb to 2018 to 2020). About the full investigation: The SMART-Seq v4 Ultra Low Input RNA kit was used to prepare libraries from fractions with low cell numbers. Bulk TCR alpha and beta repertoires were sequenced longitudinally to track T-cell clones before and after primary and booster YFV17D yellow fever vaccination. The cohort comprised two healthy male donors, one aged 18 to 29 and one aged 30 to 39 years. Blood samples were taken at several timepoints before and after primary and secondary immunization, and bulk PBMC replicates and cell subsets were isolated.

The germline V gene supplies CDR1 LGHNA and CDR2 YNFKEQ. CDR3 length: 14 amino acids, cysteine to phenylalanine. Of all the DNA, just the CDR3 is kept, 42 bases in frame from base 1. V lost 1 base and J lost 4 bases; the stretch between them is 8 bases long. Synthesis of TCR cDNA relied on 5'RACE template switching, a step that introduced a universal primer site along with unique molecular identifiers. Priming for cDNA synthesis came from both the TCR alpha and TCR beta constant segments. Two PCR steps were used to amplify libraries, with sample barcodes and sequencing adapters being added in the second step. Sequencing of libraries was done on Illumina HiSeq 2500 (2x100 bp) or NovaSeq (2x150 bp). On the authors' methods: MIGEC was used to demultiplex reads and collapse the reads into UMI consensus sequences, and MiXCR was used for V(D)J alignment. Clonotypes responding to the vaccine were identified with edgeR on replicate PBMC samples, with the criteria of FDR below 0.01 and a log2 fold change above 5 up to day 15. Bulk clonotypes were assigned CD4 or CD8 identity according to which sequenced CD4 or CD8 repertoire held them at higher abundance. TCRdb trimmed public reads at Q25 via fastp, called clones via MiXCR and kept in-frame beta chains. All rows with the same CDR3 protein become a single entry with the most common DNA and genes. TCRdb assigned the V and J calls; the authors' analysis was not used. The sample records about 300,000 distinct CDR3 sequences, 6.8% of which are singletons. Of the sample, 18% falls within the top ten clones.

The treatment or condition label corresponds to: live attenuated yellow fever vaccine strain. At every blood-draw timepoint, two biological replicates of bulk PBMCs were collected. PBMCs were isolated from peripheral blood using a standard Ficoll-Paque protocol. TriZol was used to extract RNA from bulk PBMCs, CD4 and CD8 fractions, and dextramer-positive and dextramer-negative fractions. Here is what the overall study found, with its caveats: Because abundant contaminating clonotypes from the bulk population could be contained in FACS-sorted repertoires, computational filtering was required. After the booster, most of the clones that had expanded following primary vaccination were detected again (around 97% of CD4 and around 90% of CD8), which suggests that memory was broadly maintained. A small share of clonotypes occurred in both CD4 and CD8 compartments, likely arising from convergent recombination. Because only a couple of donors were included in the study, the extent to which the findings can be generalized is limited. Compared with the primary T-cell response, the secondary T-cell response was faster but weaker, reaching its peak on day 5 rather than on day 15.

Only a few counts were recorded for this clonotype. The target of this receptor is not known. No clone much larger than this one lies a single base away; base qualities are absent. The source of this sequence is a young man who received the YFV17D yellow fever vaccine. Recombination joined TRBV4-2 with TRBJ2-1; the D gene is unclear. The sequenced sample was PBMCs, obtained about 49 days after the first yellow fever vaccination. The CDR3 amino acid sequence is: CASSQGIAYNEQFF. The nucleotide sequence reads TGTGCCAGCAGCCAAGGAATAGCTTACAATGAGCAGTTCTTC.